These T cell receptor beta chains were read from a single sample in a study of pediatric ulcerative colitis. Here immunoSEQ multiplex PCR was the method, and the copy in TCRdb shows in-frame clones only, minus some. This table has more than 40,000 clones, around 79% appearing once. Input material: gut tissue. Receptor source: a girl between 5 and 17 years old with moderate ulcerative colitis. CDR3s include the opening cysteine and the closing phenylalanine or tryptophan. A D gene is named only where the DNA matches it firmly. Clone sizes are given selectively: once, few, many, or a class where the clone is expanded.

j_call v_call d_call clone_size cdr3_nt cdr3_aa
TRBJ2-3 TRBV11-2 TRBD2 once TGTGCCAGCAGCTTAATTGGCGGGAGACCAGATACGCAGTATTTT CASSLIGGRPDTQYF
TRBJ1-5 TRBV2 - few TGTGCCAGCAGTGTCCCTTTGGGCAGGGATCAGCCCCAGCATTTT CASSVPLGRDQPQHF
TRBJ1-1 TRBV7-2 TRBD1 medium-sized TGTGCCAGCAGCCCGTACCCGGGACAGGGGGTTGAAGCTTTCTTT CASSPYPGQGVEAFF
TRBJ1-1 TRBV2 - few TGTGCCAGCAGGACAGACGGGGCTGAAGCTTTCTTT CASRTDGAEAFF
TRBJ2-1 TRBV28 - - TGTGCCAGCAGCCAGGTTGGCCTCTCCTACAATGAGCAGTTCTTC CASSQVGLSYNEQFF
TRBJ2-1 TRBV7-6 TRBD2 - TGTGCCAGCAGCTTAACGGGCGGGAGTGTACATGAGCAGTTCTTC CASSLTGGSVHEQFF
TRBJ2-7 TRBV27 - - TGTGCCAGCAGCCCTAGCGCCCCTCTCTACGAGCAGTACTTC CASSPSAPLYEQYF
TRBJ2-7 TRBV11-3 TRBD1 - TGTGCCAGCAGCTCAGGATACAGGGGGGTGCCCGAGCAGTACTTC CASSSGYRGVPEQYF
TRBJ2-2 TRBV5-1 - - TGCGCCAGCAGCTTGGACATGGACTTGAGCACCGGGGAGCTGTTTTTT CASSLDMDLSTGELFF
TRBJ1-5 TRBV5-5 - - TGTGCCAGCAGCTTGGGGATGGGAAGCAATCAGCCCCAGCATTTT CASSLGMGSNQPQHF
TRBJ1-2 TRBV5-1 - few TGCGCCAGCAGCTCGCAGGGCGGTCAGGGCTACACCTTC CASSSQGGQGYTF
TRBJ1-2 TRBV7-2 - - TGTGCCAGCAGCTCACCCGGGCAGGGCGGTGGCTACACCTTC CASSSPGQGGGYTF
TRBJ1-2 TRBV7-9 - - TGTGCCAGCAGCTCTTATAGACCCCGGGACCCTAACTATGGCTACACCTTC CASSSYRPRDPNYGYTF
TRBJ1-2 TRBV4-3 - - TGCGCCAGCAGCCAAGATCACGTCAGACCCTATAACTATGGCTACACCTTC CASSQDHVRPYNYGYTF
TRBJ1-1 TRBV25-1 - - TGTGCCAGCATCCCCTCCGGGGGGGGCACTGAAGCTTTCTTT CASIPSGGGTEAFF
TRBJ1-2 TRBV27 - - TGTGCCAGCAGTTTAGGGGGACTGCGGACCCCTGGCTACACCTTC CASSLGGLRTPGYTF
TRBJ2-7 TRBV28 TRBD1 - TGTGCCAGCAGTTCAGGGGGTGGGGGAAGCGAGCAGTACTTC CASSSGGGGSEQYF
TRBJ2-7 TRBV29-1 TRBD2 - TGCAGCGTGGGGACTAGCGGCTACGAGCAGTACTTC CSVGTSGYEQYF
TRBJ1-2 TRBV30 - - TGTGCCTGGAGCGAGCCCCCCGGCAGGAGGGGCTATGGCTACACCTTC CAWSEPPGRRGYGYTF
TRBJ2-1 TRBV28 TRBD2 - TGTGCCAGCAGCCCGGCTAGCGGAGTAGTAATTTCCATTAATGAGCAGTTCTTC CASSPASGVVISINEQFF
TRBJ2-1 TRBV10-1 TRBD2 - TGCGCCAGCAGCGACGGACTAGACGGGTTTTTGGGCAATGAGCAGTTCTTC CASSDGLDGFLGNEQFF
TRBJ2-1 TRBV4-1 TRBD2 - TGCGCCAGCAGCCAAGCCGGCGGTAGCGGGAGCGAAAATGAGCAGTTCTTC CASSQAGGSGSENEQFF
TRBJ1-1 TRBV30 - medium-sized TGTGCCTGGATCCGCTCGGAAAACACTGAAGCTTTCTTT CAWIRSENTEAFF
TRBJ2-5 TRBV5-4 - - TGTGCCAGCAGTTATCCAGGGGCCGAGACCCAGTACTTC CASSYPGAETQYF
TRBJ2-3 TRBV6-5 - - TGTGCCAGCAGGACGGGTCCAGATACGCAGTATTTT CASRTGPDTQYF
TRBJ1-2 TRBV30 - - TGTGCCTGGAGTGTCAGTCAGTACTATGGCTACACCTTC CAWSVSQYYGYTF
TRBJ1-2 TRBV5-1 - few TGCGCCAGCAGCTTGGACAGCTTTCTAACCGACTATGGCTACACCTTC CASSLDSFLTDYGYTF
TRBJ2-1 TRBV27 - few TGTGCCAGCAGTTTCACACATCCACGTATCAATGAGCAGTTCTTC CASSFTHPRINEQFF
TRBJ2-1 TRBV7-6 TRBD2 - TGTGCCAGCAGCTTAGCACTAGCGGGGAATGAGCAGTTCTTC CASSLALAGNEQFF
TRBJ2-1 TRBV11-2 TRBD2 - TGTGCCAGCAGCTTTCAGCGGGGGGGTATAAATGAGCAGTTCTTC CASSFQRGGINEQFF
TRBJ1-5 TRBV2 - - TGTGCCAGCGCCCGGGACTATGGCAATCAGCCCCAGCATTTT CASARDYGNQPQHF
TRBJ2-2 TRBV11-1 - - TGTGCCAGCGGAGATCAGGGGTTAGGTTTCACCGGGGAGCTGTTTTTT CASGDQGLGFTGELFF
TRBJ1-3 TRBV4-2 - - TGTGCCAGCAGCCAAGACGGGACAAACTCTGGAAACACCATATATTTT CASSQDGTNSGNTIYF
TRBJ1-5 TRBV11-2 - - TGTGCCAGCAGCGCAGGGGCGTACAATCAGCCCCAGCATTTT CASSAGAYNQPQHF
TRBJ1-2 TRBV5-5 TRBD1 few TGTGCCAGCAGCTCGGACAGGGGCGGCTATGGCTACACCTTC CASSSDRGGYGYTF
TRBJ2-1 TRBV27 TRBD2 - TGTGCCAGCAGTTTTCCTGGACTAGCGGGCAATGAGCAGTTCTTC CASSFPGLAGNEQFF
TRBJ2-5 TRBV29-1 TRBD2 - TGCAGCGTCGGCCCCCTAGCGGGTGTTCAAGAGACCCAGTACTTC CSVGPLAGVQETQYF
TRBJ2-1 TRBV28 TRBD2 - TGTGCCAGCACCGGGTCGGGAGGGTGGGATGAGCAGTTCTTC CASTGSGGWDEQFF
TRBJ1-4 TRBV19 TRBD1 - TGTGCCAGTAGACCGGGACAGGGGGTCGAAAAACTGTTTTTT CASRPGQGVEKLFF
TRBJ2-7 TRBV2 - once TGTGCCAGCAGGGTGGTAACCGGGACTGGCCGCTCCGAGCAGTACTTC CASRVVTGTGRSEQYF
TRBJ2-5 TRBV11-2 - once TGTGCCAGCAGCTTAGACACCCGTGGCGAGGGCCAGTACTTC CASSLDTRGEGQYF
TRBJ1-1 TRBV9 TRBD1 few TGTGCCAGCAGCATAGGACAGGGGACGGCTGAAGCTTTCTTT CASSIGQGTAEAFF
TRBJ2-2 TRBV19 - - TGTGCCAGTAGTAGCGGGGGCGACGACACCGGGGAGCTGTTTTTT CASSSGGDDTGELFF
TRBJ2-6 TRBV5-1 - - TGCGCCAGCAGCTTGGGCGGAGGGTCTGGGGCCAACGTCCTGACTTTC CASSLGGGSGANVLTF
TRBJ2-5 TRBV7-9 - - TGTGCCAGCAGCTCTATCGAGACCCAGTACTTC CASSSIETQYF
TRBJ2-1 TRBV27 TRBD2 - TGTGCCAGCAGCCGTGGACTAGCGGGGTACAATGAGCAGTTCTTC CASSRGLAGYNEQFF
TRBJ1-2 TRBV29-1 - - TGCAGCGTTGCCGGCTATGGCTACACCTTC CSVAGYGYTF
TRBJ2-4 TRBV6-4 TRBD1 - TGTGCCAGCAGGGGACAGGTAACCAACCTAGGCCCAGAAAACATTCAGTACTTC CASRGQVTNLGPENIQYF
TRBJ1-2 TRBV30 - few TGTGCCTGGAGGAGAACAGGGACGTATTCTGGCTACACCTTC CAWRRTGTYSGYTF
TRBJ2-5 TRBV5-1 - - TGCGCCAGCAGCTTGGCCATGGGGGCGAACGAAGAGACCCAGTACTTC CASSLAMGANEETQYF
TRBJ1-6 TRBV12-2 - - TGTGCAAGTCGCTTAACCTATAATTCACCCCTCCACTTT CASRLTYNSPLHF
TRBJ2-5 TRBV7-2 - - TGTGCCAGCAGCTTAGATTGGAGACAGTACCAAGAGACCCAGTACTTC CASSLDWRQYQETQYF